This T cell receptor (beta chain) stems from a study of blood T cell repertoires in COVID-19. Only in-frame clones appear in the TCRdb table, and some are missing; sequencing was by immunoSEQ multiplex PCR. The table records 270,000 or so clones, about nine tenths of them present only once. Germline V gene data show CDR1 as KGHDR and CDR2 as SFDVKD. V was pared by 4 bases and J by 4 bases, with 2 bases of the junction left unmatched. The CDR3 runs to 13 residues. This TCR derives from a woman between 40 and 50 years old with acute COVID-19. The rearrangement links TRBV24-1 to TRBJ1-2; 7 positions match TRBD1. Sequenced sample: PBMCs or T cells enriched from blood (not recorded which). CDR3 in DNA: TGTGCCACCAGTGAAGGACAGGCCTATGGCTACACCTTC. Translation gives CATSEGQAYGYTF.